This is a list of T cell receptor beta chains from one sample in a study of preoperative IRX-2 immunotherapy in early breast cancer. Sequenced by immunoSEQ multiplex PCR; TCRdb stores in-frame clones only, minus some. The sample includes about 37,000 clones, roughly four fifths of them seen just once. This specimen consisted of lymph node tissue, obtained after IRX-2 immunotherapy. These receptors were obtained from a human donor with breast cancer. The CDR3 runs from the conserved cysteine through the conserved F or W. Each record gives: D gene, V gene, clone size, J gene, CDR3 DNA, CDR3 protein. The D gene is left open where the match is weak. Not every row has a clone size; where given, it reads once, few, many or a size class.

D gene: TRBD1; V gene: TRBV11-3; clone size: .; J gene: TRBJ2-7; CDR3 DNA: TGTGCCAGCAGCCAAACGAGCGGGACAGGGGCGTACGAGCAGTACTTC; CDR3 protein: CASSQTSGTGAYEQYF
D gene: TRBD2; V gene: TRBV6-8; clone size: .; J gene: TRBJ2-4; CDR3 DNA: TGTGCCAGCAGTTCATTAGTGGGACTAGCGGGGGGATCCAAAAACATTCAGTACTTC; CDR3 protein: CASSSLVGLAGGSKNIQYF
D gene: .; V gene: TRBV18; clone size: few; J gene: TRBJ1-6; CDR3 DNA: TGTGCCAGCTCACCCGCGGCAGGGGATAATTCACCCCTCCACTTT; CDR3 protein: CASSPAAGDNSPLHF
D gene: .; V gene: TRBV11-3; clone size: .; J gene: TRBJ2-5; CDR3 DNA: TGTGCCAGCAGCTTGGCCGGGCAGTTCCAAGAGACCCAGTACTTC; CDR3 protein: CASSLAGQFQETQYF
D gene: .; V gene: TRBV6-8; clone size: .; J gene: TRBJ1-3; CDR3 DNA: TGTGCCAGCAGTTACTCGATTCAACGGACAACAGGAAACACCATATATTTT; CDR3 protein: CASSYSIQRTTGNTIYF
D gene: .; V gene: TRBV19; clone size: .; J gene: TRBJ1-5; CDR3 DNA: TGTGCCAGTAGTATAGGGAGGGGAGTCGGACCTCAGCCCCAGCATTTT; CDR3 protein: CASSIGRGVGPQPQHF
D gene: .; V gene: TRBV15; clone size: few; J gene: TRBJ1-4; CDR3 DNA: TGTGCCACCAGCAGAGATCAGGGGACAACTAATGAAAAACTGTTTTTT; CDR3 protein: CATSRDQGTTNEKLFF
D gene: .; V gene: TRBV6-8; clone size: .; J gene: TRBJ1-2; CDR3 DNA: TGTGCCAGCAGACAAACAGGAGCCGGCTATGGCTACACCTTC; CDR3 protein: CASRQTGAGYGYTF
D gene: .; V gene: TRBV18; clone size: .; J gene: TRBJ1-1; CDR3 DNA: TGTGCCAGCTCACCACTGCGAGGGCCGGACACTGAAGCTTTCTTT; CDR3 protein: CASSPLRGPDTEAFF
D gene: TRBD1; V gene: TRBV11-3; clone size: .; J gene: TRBJ1-2; CDR3 DNA: TGTGCCAGCAGCCAAGGGGACAGGGGGGCATTGGGCTACACCTTC; CDR3 protein: CASSQGDRGALGYTF
D gene: .; V gene: TRBV7-7; clone size: .; J gene: TRBJ1-6; CDR3 DNA: TGTGCCAGCAAACTGGACGGTGCCTATAATTCACCCCTCCACTTT; CDR3 protein: CASKLDGAYNSPLHF
D gene: .; V gene: TRBV10-2; clone size: few; J gene: TRBJ1-3; CDR3 DNA: TGCGCCAGCAGCCGGTTGGGGATCTCTGGAAACACCATATATTTT; CDR3 protein: CASSRLGISGNTIYF
D gene: .; V gene: TRBV28; clone size: .; J gene: TRBJ1-1; CDR3 DNA: TGTGCCAGCACTTGGGGGGCGTTGAACACTGAAGCTTTCTTT; CDR3 protein: CASTWGALNTEAFF
D gene: .; V gene: TRBV7-6; clone size: .; J gene: TRBJ1-1; CDR3 DNA: TGTGCCAGCAGCTTAGTCTTGAACTCCGCTGAAGCTTTCTTT; CDR3 protein: CASSLVLNSAEAFF
D gene: TRBD1; V gene: TRBV19; clone size: .; J gene: TRBJ1-5; CDR3 DNA: TGTGCCAGTAGTATGGGACAGGGAGTTAATCAGCCCCAGCATTTT; CDR3 protein: CASSMGQGVNQPQHF
D gene: TRBD1; V gene: TRBV28; clone size: .; J gene: TRBJ1-1; CDR3 DNA: TGTGCCAGCAGTGCATCAGGGGGAGTAAGCACTGAAGCTTTCTTT; CDR3 protein: CASSASGGVSTEAFF
D gene: TRBD1; V gene: TRBV7-7; clone size: .; J gene: TRBJ2-7; CDR3 DNA: TGTGCCAGCAGCCCGGGACAGGGGAGGCCTTTTTCCTACGAGCAGTACTTC; CDR3 protein: CASSPGQGRPFSYEQYF
D gene: TRBD1; V gene: TRBV7-1; clone size: once; J gene: TRBJ1-6; CDR3 DNA: TGTGCCAGCAGCTTAGGAACAGGGGTCAATTCACCCCTCCACTTT; CDR3 protein: CASSLGTGVNSPLHF
D gene: .; V gene: TRBV11-3; clone size: .; J gene: TRBJ2-7; CDR3 DNA: TGTGCCAGCAGCTTAGATCGGCTTGCCGGCGGGCAGTACTTC; CDR3 protein: CASSLDRLAGGQYF
D gene: TRBD1; V gene: TRBV5-1; clone size: .; J gene: TRBJ1-4; CDR3 DNA: TGCGCCAGCAGACTCCGGGACAGGGATGAAAAACTGTTTTTT; CDR3 protein: CASRLRDRDEKLFF
D gene: TRBD2; V gene: TRBV10-3; clone size: .; J gene: TRBJ2-2; CDR3 DNA: TGTGCCATCAGTGAGATAAAACCCGGGGGGGCCTCCGGGGAGCTGTTTTTT; CDR3 protein: CAISEIKPGGASGELFF
D gene: .; V gene: TRBV6-8; clone size: .; J gene: TRBJ1-6; CDR3 DNA: TGTGCCAGCACCCTAGCGGGACACAATAATTCACCCCTCCACTTT; CDR3 protein: CASTLAGHNNSPLHF
D gene: .; V gene: TRBV5-1; clone size: .; J gene: TRBJ1-2; CDR3 DNA: TGCGCCAGCAGCCAGGGCGGGGGAGTCATCTATGGCTACACCTTC; CDR3 protein: CASSQGGGVIYGYTF
D gene: .; V gene: TRBV19; clone size: .; J gene: TRBJ2-7; CDR3 DNA: TGTGCCAGTAGTATCGGGACACCGGGCCACGAGCAGTACTTC; CDR3 protein: CASSIGTPGHEQYF
D gene: .; V gene: TRBV6-8; clone size: once; J gene: TRBJ2-2; CDR3 DNA: TGTGCCAGCAGTTACCTGAACAGGGACACCGGGGAGCTGTTTTTT; CDR3 protein: CASSYLNRDTGELFF
D gene: TRBD2; V gene: TRBV19; clone size: .; J gene: TRBJ2-2; CDR3 DNA: TGTGCCAGTAGCCGAACGCTAGCGGGGGGACCTACCGGGGAGCTGTTTTTT; CDR3 protein: CASSRTLAGGPTGELFF
D gene: TRBD2; V gene: TRBV11-3; clone size: .; J gene: TRBJ2-1; CDR3 DNA: TGTGCCAGCCTCCAGGATTGGGTTAGCGGGGGGGCAAATGAGCAGTTCTTC; CDR3 protein: CASLQDWVSGGANEQFF
D gene: .; V gene: TRBV28; clone size: .; J gene: TRBJ1-1; CDR3 DNA: TGTGCCAGCAGTAACCCCTTAAGGTCAGCTGAAGCTTTCTTT; CDR3 protein: CASSNPLRSAEAFF
D gene: .; V gene: TRBV28; clone size: .; J gene: TRBJ2-7; CDR3 DNA: TGTGCCAGCAGTTTCGCGCAGTGGACCGGCTACGAGCAGTACTTC; CDR3 protein: CASSFAQWTGYEQYF
D gene: TRBD1; V gene: TRBV19; clone size: .; J gene: TRBJ1-2; CDR3 DNA: TGTGCCAGTAGTAGGGACAGGGACTATGGCTACACCTTC; CDR3 protein: CASSRDRDYGYTF
D gene: TRBD1; V gene: TRBV11-3; clone size: .; J gene: TRBJ1-1; CDR3 DNA: TGTGCCAGCAGCTCCAGACAGGGCGAAGGGACTGAAGCTTTCTTT; CDR3 protein: CASSSRQGEGTEAFF
D gene: .; V gene: TRBV15; clone size: .; J gene: TRBJ2-2; CDR3 DNA: TGTGCCACCAGCCCCCTTGGAAGGGGGGCCCACACCGGGGAGCTGTTTTTT; CDR3 protein: CATSPLGRGAHTGELFF
D gene: .; V gene: TRBV6-1; clone size: .; J gene: TRBJ1-3; CDR3 DNA: TGTGCCAGCAGTGAAGCGAGGGTGCCTGGAAACACCATATATTTT; CDR3 protein: CASSEARVPGNTIYF
D gene: TRBD1; V gene: TRBV10-2; clone size: .; J gene: TRBJ1-5; CDR3 DNA: TGCGCCAGCAGTGGAACGGGACAGAGTAATCAGCCCCAGCATTTT; CDR3 protein: CASSGTGQSNQPQHF
D gene: .; V gene: TRBV7-5; clone size: .; J gene: TRBJ1-2; CDR3 DNA: TGTGCCAGCAGCTTGGCGGGACAGGGGCCCAAGGGCACCTTC; CDR3 protein: CASSLAGQGPKGTF
D gene: .; V gene: TRBV18; clone size: few; J gene: TRBJ1-5; CDR3 DNA: TGTGCCAGCTCACCCTCAGAATATCAGCCCCAGCATTTT; CDR3 protein: CASSPSEYQPQHF
D gene: .; V gene: TRBV10-1; clone size: .; J gene: TRBJ2-7; CDR3 DNA: TGCGCCAGCAGTTCGGGTTACGAGCAGTACTTC; CDR3 protein: CASSSGYEQYF
D gene: .; V gene: TRBV12-2; clone size: .; J gene: TRBJ2-6; CDR3 DNA: TGTGCTGGTGGGGCATTAAGCCCTGGGGCCAACGTCCTGACTTTC; CDR3 protein: CAGGALSPGANVLTF
D gene: .; V gene: TRBV6-8; clone size: .; J gene: TRBJ1-3; CDR3 DNA: TGTGCCAGCAGTTACTCGACTGGCAACTCTGGAAACACCATATATTTT; CDR3 protein: CASSYSTGNSGNTIYF
D gene: .; V gene: TRBV6-8; clone size: .; J gene: TRBJ1-5; CDR3 DNA: TGTGCCAGCAGTGCTGGCTGGGGATGGCGTCGTATAGATCAGCCCCAGCATTTT; CDR3 protein: CASSAGWGWRRIDQPQHF
D gene: .; V gene: TRBV7-7; clone size: .; J gene: TRBJ2-3; CDR3 DNA: TGTGCCAGCAGCCCTCGCCAGGGGAGGGGTGGCACAGATACGCAGTATTTT; CDR3 protein: CASSPRQGRGGTDTQYF
D gene: TRBD1; V gene: TRBV19; clone size: .; J gene: TRBJ1-2; CDR3 DNA: TGTGCCAGTAGGGGGACAGGGGGTGACTATGGCTACACCTTC; CDR3 protein: CASRGTGGDYGYTF
D gene: .; V gene: TRBV19; clone size: .; J gene: TRBJ1-1; CDR3 DNA: TGTGCCAGTAAAAATCCGAACACTGAAGCTTTCTTT; CDR3 protein: CASKNPNTEAFF
D gene: TRBD1; V gene: TRBV19; clone size: .; J gene: TRBJ2-1; CDR3 DNA: TGTGCCAGTAACGACCTTTGGACAGGGGGTCGGGATGAGCAGTTCTTC; CDR3 protein: CASNDLWTGGRDEQFF
D gene: TRBD1; V gene: TRBV25-1; clone size: once; J gene: TRBJ2-1; CDR3 DNA: TGTGCCAGCAGTGGGGACAGGGGGCCTGAGCAGTTCTTC; CDR3 protein: CASSGDRGPEQFF
D gene: .; V gene: TRBV11-3; clone size: .; J gene: TRBJ2-7; CDR3 DNA: TGTGCCAGCAGCCGGCGCACATTACCCTACGAGCAGTACTTC; CDR3 protein: CASSRRTLPYEQYF
D gene: .; V gene: TRBV6-8; clone size: .; J gene: TRBJ1-5; CDR3 DNA: TGTGCCAGCAGTGACGGGTTAGGGGATCAGCCCCAGCATTTT; CDR3 protein: CASSDGLGDQPQHF
D gene: .; V gene: TRBV10-2; clone size: .; J gene: TRBJ2-1; CDR3 DNA: TGCGCCAGCAGTGAGGTGATGAATGAGCAGTTCTTC; CDR3 protein: CASSEVMNEQFF
D gene: .; V gene: TRBV5-1; clone size: .; J gene: TRBJ2-3; CDR3 DNA: TGCGCCAGCAGCTTGGGGGTCAGGAGCACAGATACGCAGTATTTT; CDR3 protein: CASSLGVRSTDTQYF
D gene: .; V gene: TRBV4-1; clone size: .; J gene: TRBJ1-6; CDR3 DNA: TGCGCCAGCAGCCAAAGGACAGACTCGAATTCACCCCTCCACTTT; CDR3 protein: CASSQRTDSNSPLHF
D gene: .; V gene: TRBV19; clone size: .; J gene: TRBJ1-1; CDR3 DNA: TGTGCCAGTAGTATAATGGGCACCCTTAGGTCTGAAGCTTTCTTT; CDR3 protein: CASSIMGTLRSEAFF
D gene: .; V gene: TRBV14; clone size: .; J gene: TRBJ2-3; CDR3 DNA: TGTGCCAGCAGCGTGGGACCTAGCACAGATACGCAGTATTTT; CDR3 protein: CASSVGPSTDTQYF
D gene: TRBD1; V gene: TRBV19; clone size: once; J gene: TRBJ2-7; CDR3 DNA: TGTGCCAGTAGTGCGGGACAGGGCCTCGAGCAGTACTTC; CDR3 protein: CASSAGQGLEQYF
D gene: TRBD2; V gene: TRBV14; clone size: .; J gene: TRBJ2-1; CDR3 DNA: TGTGCCAGCAGCCAAGGGACTAGCGGAATTAATGAGCAGTTCTTC; CDR3 protein: CASSQGTSGINEQFF
D gene: .; V gene: TRBV19; clone size: .; J gene: TRBJ1-2; CDR3 DNA: TGTGCCAGTAGTGGGCCAGTCTATGGCTACACCTTC; CDR3 protein: CASSGPVYGYTF
D gene: .; V gene: TRBV11-3; clone size: .; J gene: TRBJ2-1; CDR3 DNA: TGTGCCAGCAGCTTGAGTAGGCTAGTCGATGAGCAGTTCTTC; CDR3 protein: CASSLSRLVDEQFF
D gene: .; V gene: TRBV11-3; clone size: .; J gene: TRBJ1-2; CDR3 DNA: TGTGCCAGCAGCTTAGAGGGGGCGCTCGATGGCTACACCTTC; CDR3 protein: CASSLEGALDGYTF